Given below is one T cell receptor (beta chain) in context. The antigen is not known. At deep level, the assay was performed. TCRdb's copy holds only in-frame clones and misses some; the assay was immunoSEQ multiplex PCR. The sample carries approximately 1,000,000 clones, around 78% recorded once. The source of the sample is a study of shared clonotypes between healthy human individuals. Study overall: Aged 18 to 49, the donors were a couple of women and three men. Whole-study results and caveats: Sample collection involved blood only; tissue repertoires are likely different.

The germline CDR1 and CDR2 sequences are MNHEY and SMNVEV (reference sequence). The CDR3 is 15 residues long. V shed 3 bases and J shed 3 bases, with 15 bases lying between them. The sequencing sample was made of memory CD4+ T cells from PBMCs. The subset is: CD45RA-negative fraction. This receptor was taken from a man between 18 and 29 years old in good health. Some clones in this sample may be carry-over from other donors' samples. This chain connects TRBV27 to TRBJ2-7; maybe TRBD2 (5 bases). CDR3: CASSLKASSHYEQYF. As DNA, the CDR3 is TGTGCCAGCAGTTTGAAGGCTAGCAGCCACTACGAGCAGTACTTC.